This T cell receptor beta chain was documented in a study of STAT5B mutations in CD4+ large granular lymphocyte leukemia. In regard to this clone: Its cognate antigen is unknown.

Findings of the study overall: Patient CD4-sorted repertoires stayed more clonal than healthy ones after leukemic-clone removal.

Measured with immunoSEQ multiplex PCR; TCRdb has only the in-frame clones, and not every one. There are 45,000 to 55,000 clones in the sample; 55% to 75% occur only once, and less than 2% lies in the top ten. The TCR was taken from a human donor in good health. What was sequenced was CD4+ T cells from blood buffy coats.

CDR3 DNA sequence: TGTGCCAGCAGCCAGGGACAGCAAGAGACCCAGTACTTC. Protein product: CASSQGQQETQYF. The J gene is TRBJ2-5, the V gene TRBV7-3, with 7 bases aligning to TRBD1. Germline V gene lookup returns CDR1 SGHTA and CDR2 FQGTGA. This CDR3 spans 13 amino acids. V was clipped by 5 bases and J by 2 bases; unmatched bases: 2.